The 20 T cell receptor beta chains below come from one sample, sequenced in a study of T cell responses to AZD1222 COVID-19 vaccine. The assay was immunoSEQ multiplex PCR, and TCRdb's table has in-frame clones only and misses some. Altogether roughly 140,000 clones are present, roughly 92% being singletons, with the ten largest covering around 1.5%. The sequencing here drew on peripheral blood, taken on day 0 of AZD1222 vaccination. The receptors here all came from an adult in good health.

The chain is built from TRBV28 and TRBJ1-2; TRBD1 matches at 7 bases. Germline V CDR1 and CDR2: MDHEN, SYDVKM. The CDR3 contains 16 residues. V was clipped by 5 bases and J by 3 bases; unmatched bases: 12. CDR3 sequence: CASSTNDRELHYGYTF. CDR3 sequence (DNA): TGTGCCAGCAGTACTAATGACAGGGAATTACACTATGGCTACACCTTC.

This chain uses TRBV18 with TRBJ1-1; 8 bases are shared with TRBD1. The CDR3 contains 15 residues. Germline CDR1 is KGHSH and CDR2 is LQKENI. V lost 5 bases and J lost 5; bases outside the gene matches: 10. The CDR3, as DNA: TGTGCCAGCTCAAGACTCATACAGGGGGGGACTGAAGCTTTCTTT. Protein product: CASSRLIQGGTEAFF.

This sequence joins TRBV5-1 and TRBJ2-7, with 11 bases aligning to TRBD2. Per germline, CDR1 SGHRS and CDR2 YFSETQ. V lost 7 bases and J lost 2; bases outside the gene matches: 8. The CDR3 extends over 15 amino acids. CDR3 in DNA: TGCGCCAGCTCATGGACTAGCGGGTATGCCTACGAGCAGTACTTC. Protein sequence: CASSWTSGYAYEQYF.

This chain uses TRBV28 with TRBJ1-5; 8 bases match TRBD1. CDR3 length equals 16 residues. The V segment lost 5 bases and the J segment 8 bases; nucleotides outside the gene matches: 14. In germline, CDR1 is MDHEN, CDR2 SYDVKM. The CDR3 sequence is CASSPPSGQGWEPQHF. Written as DNA, the CDR3 is TGTGCCAGCAGTCCACCATCTGGACAGGGATGGGAGCCCCAGCATTTT.

The V gene is TRBV2, the J gene TRBJ1-6; D is undetermined. Looked up from germline, CDR1 is SNHLY and CDR2 is FYNNEI. Trimming stripped 1 base from V and 6 bases from J, with 7 bases between. The CDR3 contains 14 residues. The CDR3 nucleotides are TGTGCCAGCAGTGAAGATCCTTCTAATTCACCCCTCCACTTT. Amino acid sequence: CASSEDPSNSPLHF. Variable domain in full (rest from reference TRBV2 and TRBJ1-6): EPEVTQTPSHQVTQMGQEVILRCVPISNHLYFYWYRQILGQKVEFLVSFYNNEISEKSEIFDDQFSVERPDGSNFTLKIRSTKLEDSAMYFCASSEDPSNSPLHFGNGTRLTVT.

This chain joins TRBV7-3 and TRBJ2-7, with D possibly matching TRBD2 (6 bases). CDR3 size: 16 residues. The V end was cut by 6 bases, the J end by 2 bases, with 20 bases between. Germline-derived CDR1 and CDR2 are SGHTA and FQGTGA. The CDR3 coding sequence is TGTGCCAGCAGTTTTACTAGCCACAAACCCACCTACGAGCAGTACTTC. It translates to CASSFTSHKPTYEQYF.

This chain connects TRBV7-7 to TRBJ2-2; D perhaps matches TRBD1 (5 bases). The germline V gene encodes CDR1 SSHAT and CDR2 FNYEAQ (reference sequence). V was shortened by 0 bases and J by 5 bases, with 10 bases between the two germline ends. This CDR3 contains 15 residues. In DNA form, the CDR3 reads TGTGCCAGCAGCTTAGCGCCACCAGGGACCGGGGAGCTGTTTTTT. It encodes CASSLAPPGTGELFF.

The rearrangement joins TRBV28 to TRBJ1-2, with no clear D. V shed 1 base and J shed 4 bases, with 10 bases lying between them. The CDR3 loop spans 14 amino acids. The V gene's germline CDR1 is MDHEN and CDR2 SYDVKM. CDR3 amino acids: CASSLSSPIYGYTF. DNA of the CDR3: TGTGCCAGCAGTTTATCCTCACCGATCTATGGCTACACCTTC.

The gene calls are TRBV12-5 and TRBJ2-1; TRBD2 aligns across 8 bases. V trimming: 2 bases; J trimming: 7 bases; junction bases outside the gene matches: 4. The CDR3 spans 14 residues. Germline CDR1 LGHNT, CDR2 FRNRAP. Written as DNA, the CDR3 is TGTGCTAGTGGTTTGCGGGAGGGCCGGAATGAGCAGTTCTTC. This translates into CASGLREGRNEQFF.

The CDR3 reads CASSQRTEAFF. CDR3 nucleotides: TGCGCCAGCAGCCAGAGGACTGAAGCTTTCTTT. This chain uses TRBV4-1 with TRBJ1-1; D not resolved. This CDR3 is 11 amino acids long. Trimming stripped 3 bases from V and 5 bases from J, with 4 bases between. CDR1 and CDR2 (germline): MGHRA, YSYEKL.

The table lists this clone with a few counts. V gene TRBV21-1 combines with J gene TRBJ1-1. TRBV21-1 is marked as a pseudogene. The CDR3 has 15 amino acids. This CDR3 reads CASSSGRGPNTEAFF. The CDR3 coding sequence is TGTGCCAGCAGCTCCGGGAGGGGCCCGAACACTGAAGCTTTCTTT.

V usage is TRBV28 and J usage is TRBJ1-1; TRBD1 matches at 7 bases. With 5 bases clipped from V and 10 bases from J, the junction kept 10 bases outside the gene matches. The CDR3 covers 13 residues. Germline CDR1 and CDR2: MDHEN and SYDVKM. CDR3 sequence: CASSPRQGSRAFF. The CDR3 region has the DNA TGTGCCAGCAGTCCGCGACAGGGCTCCCGAGCTTTCTTT.

J is TRBJ1-6 and V is TRBV5-1; TRBD1 agrees at 9 bases. The germline V gene has CDR1 SGHRS and CDR2 YFSETQ. J gave up 7 bases and V 2 bases, and 4 bases lay outside the gene matches. The CDR3 length is 15 residues. This CDR3 reads CASSLGTGRNSPLHF. The CDR3 nucleotides are TGCGCCAGCAGCTTAGGGACAGGGAGAAATTCACCCCTCCACTTT.

The CDR3 region is CASSQRTVNQPQHF. CDR3 nucleotides: TGTGCCAGCAGCCAACGGACAGTCAATCAGCCCCAGCATTTT. V is TRBV3-1 (or the pseudogene TRBV3-2) and J is TRBJ1-5, with a possible D match to TRBD1 (6 bases). Germline V lookup: CDR1 LGHDT, CDR2 YNNKEL (reference sequence). Between the trimmed V and J ends, which lost 2 bases and 3 bases, there was a span of 8 bases. The CDR3 covers 14 residues.

The V gene is TRBV6-6, the J gene TRBJ1-2, with D hard to call. This CDR3 region has 13 residues. CDR1 is MNHNY and CDR2 is SVGAGI in the germline V gene (reference sequence). Trimming removed 6 bases from V and 7 bases from J, with 15 bases in between. CDR3 sequence reads: CASSSRGGIGYTF. CDR3 DNA: TGTGCCAGCAGCTCGCGGGGAGGGATTGGCTACACCTTC.

The chain recombines TRBV30 with TRBJ2-4, with a tentative D call TRBD2 (6 bases). The germline V gene encodes CDR1 GTSNPN and CDR2 SVGIG (reference sequence). Trimming took 0 bases from V and 7 from J, leaving 10 bases between them. The CDR3 is 13 amino acids. The CDR3 bases are TGTGCCTGGAGTGTAAATGGGAGGAACATTCAGTACTTC. Translated, it gives CAWSVNGRNIQYF. The variable domain in full, with the rest retrieved from reference TRBV30 and TRBJ2-4, is SQTIHQWPATLVQPVGSPLSLECTVEGTSNPNLYWYRQAAGRGLQLLFYSVGIGQISSEVPQNLSASRPQDRQFILSSKKLLLSDSGFYLCAWSVNGRNIQYFGAGTRLSVL.

The chain employs TRBV5-1 and TRBJ2-3; D assignment may be TRBD1 or TRBD2 (5 bases each). Germline CDR1 reads SGHRS; CDR2 reads YFSETQ. The CDR3 spans 15 residues. Trimming pared 0 bases from V and 4 bases from J, leaving 12 bases between. The CDR3 region has the DNA TGCGCCAGCAGCTTGGGGGGGAGCATAGCAGATACGCAGTATTTT. Its translation: CASSLGGSIADTQYF.

The V call is TRBV9, the J call TRBJ2-3; the D gene is possibly TRBD2 (5 bases). CDR3 length equals 15 residues. In germline, CDR1 is SGDLS, CDR2 YYNGEE. V shed 2 bases and J shed 1 base, with 11 bases lying between them. In DNA form, the CDR3 reads TGTGCCAGCAGCGTTTACGGGATTGGCACAGATACGCAGTATTTT. This codes for CASSVYGIGTDTQYF. Filled out from reference TRBV9 and TRBJ2-3, the complete variable domain reads DSGVTQTPKHLITATGQRVTLRCSPRSGDLSVYWYQQSLDQGLQFLIQYYNGEERAKGNILERFSAQQFPDLHSELNLSSLELGDSALYFCASSVYGIGTDTQYFGPGTRLTVL.

Only one count was recorded for this clone. The chain joins TRBV4-1 to TRBJ2-5; 7 bases map to TRBD2. The length of the CDR3 is 15 residues. Germline V lookup: CDR1 MGHRA, CDR2 YSYEKL. V gave up 1 base and J gave up 5 bases; unmatched junction bases: 7. CDR3 protein: CASSQGGRAGETQYF. The DNA of the CDR3 is TGCGCCAGCAGCCAAGGAGGGAGGGCGGGGGAGACCCAGTACTTC.

The gene calls are TRBV11-1 and TRBJ2-4, with D possibly being TRBD1 (9 bases). Trimming left V 2 bases short and J 6 bases short, with 17 bases between. The CDR3 spans 16 residues. The V gene's germline CDR1 is SGHAT and CDR2 FQDESV (reference sequence). The CDR3 spells CASSLLDRGLGNIQYF. The CDR3 region has the DNA TGTGCCAGCAGCTTACTGGACAGGGGACTAGGAAACATTCAGTACTTC.